The rows below give T cell receptor beta chains drawn from one sample of a study of CD8 T cells in ankylosing spondylitis. MiXCR, applied by TCRdb to the 5' RACE reads, yields one record per CDR3 protein. The sample has fewer than 550,000 distinct CDR3 sequences; about 5% are singletons. The sequencing sample was made of blood, either unsorted or a sorted T cell fraction (not recorded which). Receptor source: a male donor with ankylosing spondylitis. Both conserved end residues are part of each CDR3. The D gene is left open where the match is weak. Size is omitted from some rows. Given values are once, few, many or a class for expanded clones.

size,D,V,J,CDR3,DNA
many,TRBD1,TRBV7-9,TRBJ1-5,CASSSATGDRSNQPQHF,TGTGCCAGCAGCTCCGCGACAGGGGATCGTTCTAATCAGCCCCAGCATTTT
few,.,TRBV2,TRBJ2-4,CASSAGSTGVTQYF,TGTGCCAGCAGTGCCGGCTCCACTGGGGTAACTCAGTACTTC
many,TRBD1,TRBV20-1,TRBJ1-5,CSAPEGDRGYSNQPQHF,TGCAGTGCGCCGGAGGGGGACAGAGGTTATAGCAATCAGCCCCAGCATTTT
.,TRBD2,TRBV6-2/TRBV6-3,TRBJ2-1,CASRVAGLSYNEQFF,TGTGCCAGCAGGGTAGCGGGGCTCTCCTACAATGAGCAGTTCTTC
many,.,TRBV29-1,TRBJ2-3,CSVDPGAAGTDTQYF,TGCAGCGTGGATCCGGGAGCGGCGGGCACAGATACGCAGTATTTT
many,.,TRBV5-1,TRBJ1-1,CASSLAVGAGNTEAFF,TGCGCCAGCAGCTTGGCAGTAGGGGCAGGGAACACTGAAGCTTTCTTT
many,TRBD1,TRBV7-2,TRBJ1-2,CASSGQGGSYGYTF,TGTGCCAGTTCGGGACAGGGAGGATCCTATGGCTACACCTTC
many,.,TRBV27,TRBJ2-7,CASSLGTGFAYEQYF,TGTGCCAGCAGTTTAGGCACGGGATTCGCCTACGAGCAGTACTTC
few,TRBD2,TRBV3-1,TRBJ2-1,CASSLGLAESYNEQFF,TGTGCCAGCAGTCTAGGACTAGCGGAGTCCTACAATGAGCAGTTCTTC
few,.,TRBV6-2/TRBV6-3,TRBJ2-7,CASSYVDYEQYF,TGTGCCAGCAGTTATGTGGACTACGAGCAGTACTTC
many,.,TRBV18,TRBJ2-7,CASSPRDTNYEQYF,TGTGCCAGCTCACCGAGGGATACAAACTACGAGCAGTACTTC
.,.,TRBV28,TRBJ1-4,CASSLSGAYEKLFF,TGTGCCAGCAGTTTATCGGGTGCTTATGAAAAACTGTTTTTT
many,.,TRBV28,TRBJ2-5,CATGVQDRAETQYF,TGTGCCACGGGGGTACAGGACCGAGCGGAGACCCAGTACTTC
many,.,TRBV20-1,TRBJ2-2,CSAPNMANTGELFF,TGCAGTGCCCCGAACATGGCGAACACCGGGGAGCTGTTTTTT
many,.,TRBV20-1,TRBJ2-4,CSAREAGAKNIQYF,TGCAGTGCTAGAGAAGCGGGAGCCAAAAACATTCAGTACTTC
many,TRBD1,TRBV12-3/TRBV12-4,TRBJ1-3,CASSRRRDRYF,TGTGCCAGCAGTAGGAGACGGGACAGGTACTTT